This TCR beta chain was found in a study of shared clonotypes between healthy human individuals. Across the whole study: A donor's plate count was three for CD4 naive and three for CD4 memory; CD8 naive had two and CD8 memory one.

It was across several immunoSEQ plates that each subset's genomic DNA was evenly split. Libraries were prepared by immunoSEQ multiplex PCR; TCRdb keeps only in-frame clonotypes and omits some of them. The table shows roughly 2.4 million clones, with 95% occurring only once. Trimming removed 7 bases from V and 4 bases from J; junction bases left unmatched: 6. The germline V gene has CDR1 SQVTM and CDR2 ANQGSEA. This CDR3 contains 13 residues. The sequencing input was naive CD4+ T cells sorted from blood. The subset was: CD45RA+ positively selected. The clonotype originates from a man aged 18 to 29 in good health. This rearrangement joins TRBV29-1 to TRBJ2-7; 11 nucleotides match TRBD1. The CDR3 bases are TGCAGCGCGACACGGGACAGGGGGTACGAGCAGTACTTC. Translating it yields CSATRDRGYEQYF.